The rows below give T cell receptor beta chains drawn from one sample of a study of HIV-infected patients and healthy controls. TCRdb fed the 5' RACE reads into MiXCR, producing one record per CDR3 protein. The repertoire consists of roughly 16,000 distinct CDR3 sequences, with around 5.5% occurring once and the leading ten covering roughly 2%. Sequences were obtained from blood. The receptors were gathered from an adult in good health. The CDR3 runs from the conserved cysteine through the conserved F or W. D genes are given only for firm matches. Size is stated for part of the rows, as once, few or many counts, or as a class when the clone is expanded.

V gene	D gene	J gene	clone size	CDR3 protein	CDR3 DNA
TRBV5-4	TRBD1	TRBJ2-3	many	CASRSTGTDTQYF	TGTGCCAGCAGATCGACAGGGACAGATACGCAGTATTTT
TRBV7-8	-	TRBJ1-1	many	CASSLVQDTEAFF	TGTGCCAGCAGCTTAGTACAGGACACTGAAGCTTTCTTT
TRBV6-2/TRBV6-3	-	TRBJ2-3	many	CASSSGRASTDTQYF	TGTGCCAGCAGTTCCGGACGGGCTAGCACAGATACGCAGTATTTT
TRBV30	-	TRBJ1-5	many	CAWSVLGTNQPQHF	TGTGCCTGGAGTGTACTAGGGACCAATCAGCCCCAGCATTTT
TRBV7-8	TRBD2	TRBJ2-3	many	CASSSLAGGADTQYF	TGTGCCAGCAGCTCCCTAGCGGGGGGTGCAGATACGCAGTATTTT
TRBV5-4	-	TRBJ2-7	many	CASSLVGSHWSEQYF	TGTGCCAGCAGCTTGGTCGGCAGCCACTGGAGCGAGCAGTACTTC
TRBV25-1	-	TRBJ1-5	medium-sized	CASSDPTTHSNQPQHF	TGTGCCAGCAGTGATCCGACAACTCATAGCAATCAGCCCCAGCATTTT
TRBV20-1	TRBD1	TRBJ2-3	many	CSARRQGAGTDTQYF	TGCAGTGCTAGACGGCAGGGGGCAGGCACAGATACGCAGTATTTT
TRBV5-4	-	TRBJ2-3	few	CASSWDRTSTDTQYF	TGTGCCAGCAGCTGGGACCGAACTAGCACAGATACGCAGTATTTT
TRBV12-3/TRBV12-4	TRBD1	TRBJ2-2	-	CASSPGTGRTGELFF	TGTGCCAGCAGTCCCGGGACAGGGAGGACCGGGGAGCTGTTTTTT
TRBV28	-	TRBJ2-1	medium-sized	CASSQWTEQFF	TGTGCCAGCAGTCAGTGGACTGAGCAGTTCTTC
TRBV9	-	TRBJ2-5	many	CASSVRGSGHEGTQYF	TGTGCCAGCAGCGTTAGAGGATCGGGACACGAGGGAACCCAGTACTTC
TRBV6-2/TRBV6-3	-	TRBJ2-2	many	CASRRESTGELFF	TGTGCCAGCAGAAGGGAATCCACCGGGGAGCTGTTTTTT
TRBV7-2	TRBD1	TRBJ2-3	many	CASSLVGTGSTDTQYF	TGTGCCAGCAGCTTAGTAGGGACAGGGTCCACAGATACGCAGTATTTT
TRBV10-3	-	TRBJ1-2	many	CAIREGGAPGYTF	TGTGCCATCAGGGAAGGAGGGGCGCCAGGCTACACCTTC